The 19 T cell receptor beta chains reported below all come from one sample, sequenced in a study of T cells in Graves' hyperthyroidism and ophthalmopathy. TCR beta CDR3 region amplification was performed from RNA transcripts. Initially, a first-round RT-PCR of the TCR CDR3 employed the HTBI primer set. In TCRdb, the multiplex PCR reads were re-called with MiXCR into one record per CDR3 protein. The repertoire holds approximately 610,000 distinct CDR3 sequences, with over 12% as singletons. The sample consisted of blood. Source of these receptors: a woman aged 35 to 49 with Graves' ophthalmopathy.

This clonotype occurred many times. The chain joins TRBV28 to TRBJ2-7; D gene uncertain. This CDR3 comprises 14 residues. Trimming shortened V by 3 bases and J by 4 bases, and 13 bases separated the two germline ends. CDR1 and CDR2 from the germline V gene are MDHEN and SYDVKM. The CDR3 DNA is TGTGCCAGCAGTTTTGCCCCGAGTGGGTACGAGCAGTACTTC. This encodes CASSFAPSGYEQYF.

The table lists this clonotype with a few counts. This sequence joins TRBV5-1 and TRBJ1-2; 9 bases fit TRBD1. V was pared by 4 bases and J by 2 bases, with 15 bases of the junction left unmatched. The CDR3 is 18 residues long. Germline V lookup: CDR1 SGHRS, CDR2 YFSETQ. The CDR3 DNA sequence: TGCGCCAGCAGCCCGGAGGGGACAGGGTCGGTGGTGAACTATGGCTACACCTTC. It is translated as CASSPEGTGSVVNYGYTF.

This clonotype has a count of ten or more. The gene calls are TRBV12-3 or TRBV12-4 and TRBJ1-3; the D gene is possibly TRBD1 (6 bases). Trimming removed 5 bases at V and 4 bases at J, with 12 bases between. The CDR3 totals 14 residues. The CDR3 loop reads CASSDRNSGNTIYF. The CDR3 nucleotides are TGTGCCAGCAGTGACAGGAATTCAGGAAACACCATATATTTT.

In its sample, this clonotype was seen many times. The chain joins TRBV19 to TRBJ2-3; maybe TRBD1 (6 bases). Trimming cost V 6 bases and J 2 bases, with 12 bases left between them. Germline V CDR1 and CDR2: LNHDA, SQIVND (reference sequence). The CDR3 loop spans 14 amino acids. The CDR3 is CASSPGQYTDTQYF. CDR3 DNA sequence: TGTGCCAGTAGCCCCGGACAGTACACAGATACGCAGTATTTT.

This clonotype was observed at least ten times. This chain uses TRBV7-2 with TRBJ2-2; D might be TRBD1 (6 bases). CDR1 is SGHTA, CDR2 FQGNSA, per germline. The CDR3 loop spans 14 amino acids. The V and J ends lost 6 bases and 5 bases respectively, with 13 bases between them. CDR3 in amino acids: CASRPQQGTGELFF. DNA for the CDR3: TGTGCCAGCAGACCACAACAGGGAACCGGGGAGCTGTTTTTT.

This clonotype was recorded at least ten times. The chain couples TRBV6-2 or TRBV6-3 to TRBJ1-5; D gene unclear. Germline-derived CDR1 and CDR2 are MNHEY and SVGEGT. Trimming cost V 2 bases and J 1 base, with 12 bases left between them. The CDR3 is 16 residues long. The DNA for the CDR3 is TGTGCCAGCAGTTACCGCGGACCCGGGAGCAATCAGCCCCAGCATTTT. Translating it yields CASSYRGPGSNQPQHF.

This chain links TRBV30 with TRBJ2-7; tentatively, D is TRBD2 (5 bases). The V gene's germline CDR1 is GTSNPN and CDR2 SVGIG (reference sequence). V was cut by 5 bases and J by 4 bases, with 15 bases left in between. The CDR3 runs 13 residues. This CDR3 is CAWGWSRGYEQYF. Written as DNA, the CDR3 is TGTGCCTGGGGCTGGAGTAGAGGGTACGAGCAGTACTTC.

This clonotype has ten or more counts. Here the CDR3 DNA reads TGCAGTGCTACCCCGGACTCAAATCCTGCGGAGTACTTC. This encodes CSATPDSNPAEYF. This chain links TRBV20-1 with TRBJ2-7; TRBD2 might be the D (5 bases). There are 13 residues in the CDR3. The germline V gene encodes CDR1 DFQATT and CDR2 SNEGSKA (reference sequence). V was pared by 4 bases and J by 11 bases, with 21 bases between.

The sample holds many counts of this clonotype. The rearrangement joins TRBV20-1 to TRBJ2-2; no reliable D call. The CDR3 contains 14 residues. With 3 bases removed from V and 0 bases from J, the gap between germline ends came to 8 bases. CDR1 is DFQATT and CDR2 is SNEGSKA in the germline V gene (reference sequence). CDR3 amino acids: CSASLTSNTGELFF. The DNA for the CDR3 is TGCAGTGCTAGCTTGACTTCGAACACCGGGGAGCTGTTTTTT.

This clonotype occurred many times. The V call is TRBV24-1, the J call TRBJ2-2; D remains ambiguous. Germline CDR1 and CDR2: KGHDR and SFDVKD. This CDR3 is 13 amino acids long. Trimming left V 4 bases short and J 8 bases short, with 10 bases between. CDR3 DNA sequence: TGTGCCACCAGTGACCGACTCTTAGGGGAGCTGTTTTTT. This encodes CATSDRLLGELFF.

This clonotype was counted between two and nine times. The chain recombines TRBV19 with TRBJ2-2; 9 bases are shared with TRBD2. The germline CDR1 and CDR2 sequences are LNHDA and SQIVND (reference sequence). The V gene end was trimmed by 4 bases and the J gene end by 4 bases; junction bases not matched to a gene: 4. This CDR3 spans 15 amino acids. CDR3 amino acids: CASSRREGGTGELFF. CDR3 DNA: TGTGCCAGTAGTAGGCGGGAGGGAGGCACCGGGGAGCTGTTTTTT.

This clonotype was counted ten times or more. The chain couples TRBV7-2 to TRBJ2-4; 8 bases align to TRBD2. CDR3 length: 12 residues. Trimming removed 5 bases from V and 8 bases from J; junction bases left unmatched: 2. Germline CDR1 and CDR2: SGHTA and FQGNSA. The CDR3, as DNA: TGTGCCAGCAGCCCCGGGGGGGACATTCAGTACTTC. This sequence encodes CASSPGGDIQYF.

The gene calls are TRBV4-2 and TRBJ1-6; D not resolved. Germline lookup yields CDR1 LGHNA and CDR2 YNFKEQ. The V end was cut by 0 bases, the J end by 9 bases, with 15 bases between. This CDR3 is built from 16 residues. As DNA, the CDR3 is TGTGCCAGCAGCCAAGACGAGAATGCCCACCGTTCACCCCTCCACTTT. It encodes CASSQDENAHRSPLHF.

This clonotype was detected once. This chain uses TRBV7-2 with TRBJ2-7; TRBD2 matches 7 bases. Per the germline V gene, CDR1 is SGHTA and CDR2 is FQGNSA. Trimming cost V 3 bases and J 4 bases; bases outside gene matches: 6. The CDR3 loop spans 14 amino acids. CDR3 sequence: CASSLIAGEYEQYF. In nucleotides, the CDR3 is TGTGCCAGCAGCTTGATCGCGGGAGAATACGAGCAGTACTTC. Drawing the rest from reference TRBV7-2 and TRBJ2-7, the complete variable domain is GAGVSQSPSNKVTEKGKDVELRCDPISGHTALYWYRQSLGQGLEFLIYFQGNSAPDKSGLPSDRFSAERTGGSVSTLTIQRTQQEDSAVYLCASSLIAGEYEQYFGPGTRLTVT.

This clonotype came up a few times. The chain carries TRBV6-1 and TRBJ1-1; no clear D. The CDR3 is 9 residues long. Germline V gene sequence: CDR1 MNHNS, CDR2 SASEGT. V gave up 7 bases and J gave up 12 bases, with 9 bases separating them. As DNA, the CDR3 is TGTGCCAGCACGGAATCTCCTTTCTTT. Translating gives CASTESPFF.

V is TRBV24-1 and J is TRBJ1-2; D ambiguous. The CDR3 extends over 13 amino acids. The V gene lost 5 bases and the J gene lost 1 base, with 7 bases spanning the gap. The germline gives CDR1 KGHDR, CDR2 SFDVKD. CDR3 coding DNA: TGTGCCACCAGTGTCGCAGATAACTATGGCTACACCTTC. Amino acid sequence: CATSVADNYGYTF.

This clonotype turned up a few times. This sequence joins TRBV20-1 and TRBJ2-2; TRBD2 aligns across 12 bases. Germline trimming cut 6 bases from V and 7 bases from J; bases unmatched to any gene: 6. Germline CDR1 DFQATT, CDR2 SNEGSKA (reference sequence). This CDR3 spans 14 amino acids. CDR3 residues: CSARLAGEIGELFF. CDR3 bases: TGCAGTGCCCGACTAGCGGGAGAAATCGGGGAGCTGTTTTTT.

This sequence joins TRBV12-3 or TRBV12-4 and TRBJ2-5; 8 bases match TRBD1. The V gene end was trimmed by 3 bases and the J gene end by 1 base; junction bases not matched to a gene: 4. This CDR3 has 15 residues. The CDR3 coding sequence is TGTGCCAGCAGTTTTCGTACAGGGGGCCAAGAGACCCAGTACTTC. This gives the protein CASSFRTGGQETQYF.

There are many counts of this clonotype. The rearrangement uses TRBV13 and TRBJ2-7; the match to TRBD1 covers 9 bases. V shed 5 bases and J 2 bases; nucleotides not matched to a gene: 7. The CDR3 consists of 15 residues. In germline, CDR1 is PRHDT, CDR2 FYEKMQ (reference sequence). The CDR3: CASSPKTGGTYEQYF. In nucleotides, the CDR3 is TGTGCCAGCAGCCCAAAAACAGGGGGCACCTACGAGCAGTACTTC.